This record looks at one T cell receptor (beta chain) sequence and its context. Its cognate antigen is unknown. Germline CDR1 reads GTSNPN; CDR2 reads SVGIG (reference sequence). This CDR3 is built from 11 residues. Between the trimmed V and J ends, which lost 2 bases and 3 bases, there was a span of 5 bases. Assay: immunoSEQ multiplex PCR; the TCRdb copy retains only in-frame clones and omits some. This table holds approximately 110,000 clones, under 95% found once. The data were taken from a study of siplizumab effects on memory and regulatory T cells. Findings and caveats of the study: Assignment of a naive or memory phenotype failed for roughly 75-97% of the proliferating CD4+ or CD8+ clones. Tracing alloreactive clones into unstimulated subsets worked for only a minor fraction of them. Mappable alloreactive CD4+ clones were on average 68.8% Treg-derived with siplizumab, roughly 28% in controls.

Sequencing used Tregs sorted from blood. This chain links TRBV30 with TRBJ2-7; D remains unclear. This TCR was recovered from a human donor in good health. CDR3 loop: CAWSNIYEQYF. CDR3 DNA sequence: TGTGCCTGGAGTAACATCTACGAGCAGTACTTC.